Listed below are T cell receptor beta chains from one sample, sequenced in a study of Ad26.COV2.S vaccination and SARS-CoV-2 variants. Assay: immunoSEQ multiplex PCR; the TCRdb copy retains only in-frame clones and omits some. The profile shows some 290,000 clones, 86% of them singletons. Source: peripheral blood, taken in a trial of Ad26.COV2.S vaccine versus placebo. The receptors were sampled from a person aged 18-60 years who received the Ad26.COV2.S COVID-19 vaccine or a placebo. Each CDR3 is given with its conserved first and last residue. D genes are given only for firm matches. Clone size appears in some rows only: once, few, many, or a class for an expanded clone.

clone_size	d_call	v_call	j_call	cdr3_length	cdr3_aa	cdr3_nt
-	-	TRBV21-1	TRBJ2-7	15	CASSDRDRPSYEQYF	TGTGCCAGCAGCGACCGGGACAGACCTTCCTACGAGCAGTACTTC
-	TRBD2	TRBV11-2	TRBJ2-7	16	CASRGGAGQYANEQYF	TGTGCCAGCCGGGGGGGGGCTGGACAGTACGCCAACGAGCAGTACTTC
-	TRBD1	TRBV13	TRBJ1-1	15	CASSSEGTVRTEAFF	TGTGCCAGCAGCTCAGAGGGGACAGTAAGGACTGAAGCTTTCTTT
-	TRBD1	TRBV7-8	TRBJ2-7	16	CASSLVFRGQSYEQYF	TGTGCCAGCAGCTTAGTATTCAGGGGGCAGTCCTACGAGCAGTACTTC
-	TRBD1	TRBV7-9	TRBJ1-1	17	CASRSTGTGGPNTEAFF	TGTGCCAGCCGGTCAACCGGGACAGGGGGACCGAACACTGAAGCTTTCTTT
-	-	TRBV6-6	TRBJ1-4	15	CASSTRPDSQFLLFF	TGTGCCAGCAGCACAAGACCGGACAGCCAATTTTTACTGTTTTTT
-	TRBD1	TRBV19	TRBJ2-7	15	CASSPSRDRAYEQYF	TGTGCCAGTAGTCCTTCCCGGGACAGGGCTTACGAGCAGTACTTC
-	-	TRBV20-1	TRBJ2-7	9	CSASNEQYF	TGCAGTGCTAGTAACGAGCAGTACTTC
-	-	TRBV9	TRBJ1-6	12	CASSSSSSPLHF	TGTGCCAGCAGCTCCAGTAGTTCACCCCTCCACTTT
-	-	TRBV6-5	TRBJ2-1	14	CASSRTERYNEQFF	TGTGCCAGCAGCCGGACAGAAAGATACAATGAGCAGTTCTTC
-	-	TRBV6-5	TRBJ2-5	15	CASRPGPQKEETQYF	TGTGCCAGCAGACCGGGTCCCCAAAAAGAAGAGACCCAGTACTTC
-	-	TRBV6-2/TRBV6-3	TRBJ2-7	15	CASSYGRNPWYEQYF	TGTGCCAGCAGTTACGGGAGGAACCCTTGGTACGAGCAGTACTTC
once	-	TRBV2	TRBJ1-1	11	CASRAPGEAFF	TGTGCCAGCCGGGCCCCGGGCGAAGCTTTCTTT
-	-	TRBV7-9	TRBJ2-7	17	CASSKLRGGIGYYEQYF	TGTGCCAGCAGTAAGCTTAGAGGGGGAATCGGTTACTACGAGCAGTACTTC
-	-	TRBV9	TRBJ1-6	13	CASSAHSNSPLHF	TGTGCCAGCAGCGCTCACAGCAATTCACCCCTCCACTTT
-	-	TRBV21-1	TRBJ1-5	17	CASSRGAGLSGNQPQHF	TGTGCCAGCAGCAGGGGGGCGGGGCTCAGTGGCAATCAGCCCCAGCATTTT
-	-	TRBV6-2/TRBV6-3	TRBJ2-3	12	CASSSSRGTQYF	TGTGCCAGCAGTTCCTCTAGAGGGACGCAGTATTTT
-	TRBD1	TRBV7-6	TRBJ1-1	19	CASSLRGVGQGVANTEAFF	TGTGCCAGCAGCTTAAGGGGCGTGGGGCAGGGGGTCGCGAACACTGAAGCTTTCTTT
-	-	TRBV3-1/TRBV3-2	TRBJ2-2	17	CASSQDPYRANTGELFF	TGTGCCAGCAGCCAAGACCCGTACAGGGCGAACACCGGGGAGCTGTTTTTT
-	-	TRBV3-1/TRBV3-2	TRBJ1-1	14	CASSKSGSNTEAFF	TGTGCCAGCAGCAAAAGTGGGTCGAACACTGAAGCTTTCTTT
-	TRBD2	TRBV5-1	TRBJ2-2	16	CASSILAGENTGELFF	TGCGCCAGCAGCATCCTAGCGGGGGAGAACACCGGGGAGCTGTTTTTT
-	-	TRBV5-6	TRBJ1-4	14	CASSLGRMNEKLFF	TGTGCCAGCAGCTTGGGCAGGATGAATGAAAAACTGTTTTTT
few	TRBD2	TRBV30	TRBJ2-1	19	CAWSVGRGGFKSSYNEQFF	TGTGCCTGGAGTGTCGGGCGGGGGGGCTTTAAAAGCTCCTACAATGAGCAGTTCTTC
-	TRBD1	TRBV7-2	TRBJ2-7	14	CASRPGTGVYEQYF	TGTGCCAGCAGACCCGGGACAGGTGTCTACGAGCAGTACTTC
-	-	TRBV3-1/TRBV3-2	TRBJ2-5	14	CASSPTGPYETQYF	TGTGCCAGCAGCCCTACCGGACCCTACGAGACCCAGTACTTC
few	-	TRBV19	TRBJ1-2	15	CASTLGSRANYGYTF	TGTGCCAGTACCCTGGGCTCGAGAGCTAACTATGGCTACACCTTC
once	TRBD1	TRBV6-5	TRBJ2-7	13	CASKGASSYEQYF	TGTGCCAGCAAGGGGGCGAGCTCCTACGAGCAGTACTTC
-	TRBD1	TRBV19	TRBJ1-4	14	CASTQGSSREKLFF	TGTGCCAGTACACAGGGGAGTTCGAGGGAAAAACTGTTTTTT
-	TRBD1	TRBV27	TRBJ2-2	15	CASSRQGPGTGELFF	TGTGCCAGCTCCCGACAGGGGCCGGGCACCGGGGAGCTGTTTTTT
-	-	TRBV19	TRBJ2-5	14	CASSAQGLWETQYF	TGTGCCAGTAGTGCCCAGGGATTATGGGAGACCCAGTACTTC
-	TRBD2	TRBV5-6	TRBJ2-7	16	CASSLYGTSVTYEQYF	TGTGCCAGCAGCTTATACGGGACTAGCGTTACCTACGAGCAGTACTTC
-	TRBD1	TRBV19	TRBJ2-7	14	CASSFRTGSYEQYF	TGTGCCAGTAGTTTTCGGACAGGGTCGTACGAGCAGTACTTC
-	-	TRBV19	TRBJ2-5	14	CASKTDTGRETQYF	TGTGCCAGTAAGACCGATACGGGTAGGGAGACCCAGTACTTC
-	TRBD2	TRBV18	TRBJ2-1	17	CASSPLPSGGAYNEQFF	TGTGCCAGCTCACCTTTGCCTAGCGGGGGAGCCTACAATGAGCAGTTCTTC
few	TRBD2	TRBV4-1	TRBJ2-7	18	CASSQANMGLAGSYEQYF	TGCGCCAGCAGCCAAGCTAACATGGGACTAGCGGGTTCCTACGAGCAGTACTTC
-	-	TRBV5-6	TRBJ1-1	12	CASSLVHTEAFF	TGTGCCAGCAGCTTGGTGCACACTGAAGCTTTCTTT
-	TRBD1	TRBV6-2/TRBV6-3	TRBJ1-5	15	CASSGQGFANQPQHF	TGTGCCAGCAGCGGACAGGGATTCGCCAATCAGCCCCAGCATTTT
-	-	TRBV4-2	TRBJ1-5	19	CASSQEENTGRYSNQPQHF	TGTGCCAGCAGCCAAGAAGAGAATACAGGGCGGTATAGCAATCAGCCCCAGCATTTT
-	-	TRBV6-5	TRBJ2-7	13	CASSYGGSYEQYF	TGTGCCAGCAGTTATGGCGGATCCTACGAGCAGTACTTC
once	TRBD2	TRBV5-4	TRBJ2-3	14	CASVGTSIGDTQYF	TGTGCCAGCGTCGGGACTAGCATAGGAGATACGCAGTATTTT
-	-	TRBV3-1/TRBV3-2	TRBJ2-1	19	CASSHFLPVVRGSYNEQFF	TGTGCCAGCAGCCATTTTCTCCCCGTGGTTCGGGGGTCCTACAATGAGCAGTTCTTC
-	-	TRBV3-1/TRBV3-2	TRBJ1-3	17	CASSQLPSLSSGNTIYF	TGTGCCAGCAGCCAACTCCCTAGCTTGAGCTCTGGAAACACCATATATTTT
-	TRBD2	TRBV30	TRBJ2-3	16	CAWTPGGLRSTDTQYF	TGTGCCTGGACCCCGGGGGGGCTGAGGAGCACAGATACGCAGTATTTT
-	-	TRBV6-6	TRBJ1-5	14	CASSSGGGNQPQHF	TGTGCCAGCAGCTCGGGGGGTGGCAATCAGCCCCAGCATTTT
-	-	TRBV7-2	TRBJ2-1	12	CASSPRSNEQFF	TGTGCCAGCAGTCCCCGTTCGAATGAGCAGTTCTTC
-	-	TRBV11-2	TRBJ1-2	17	CASSPDGREGFNYGYTF	TGTGCCAGCAGCCCGGACGGCCGGGAGGGGTTTAACTATGGCTACACCTTC
-	-	TRBV5-1	TRBJ1-6	15	CASSTGASYNSPLHF	TGCGCCAGCAGCACCGGGGCCTCCTATAATTCACCCCTCCACTTT
-	-	TRBV25-1	TRBJ2-1	12	CASKGVGNEQFF	TGTGCCAGCAAAGGGGTGGGGAATGAGCAGTTCTTC